This TCR beta chain is from a study of blood T cells in healthy people across ages. A J-beta primer mix and a sample-barcoded 5' primer were used in a second PCR of about 7 to 12 cycles. CDR3-containing paired-end reads numbered at least 2.5 million in each sample. TCRdb recomputed calls from the 5' RACE reads with MiXCR, one row per CDR3 protein. The sample has 1 million or so distinct CDR3 sequences, about 23% seen once. Trimming stripped 2 bases from V and 7 bases from J, with 9 bases between. The CDR3 is made up of 13 amino acids. Germline V lookup: CDR1 MNHEY, CDR2 SVGAGI. In addition, the sample was reused for a study of T cells of mothers and their children.

The clonotype was recovered from a girl aged 2 to 10 in good health. Sequences were obtained from blood. The V and J genes are TRBV6-5 and TRBJ1-5, with D hard to call. The CDR3 DNA reads as TGTGCCAGCAGTTACCTAGCGGGACAGCCCCAGCATTTT. Translation: CASSYLAGQPQHF.